This TCR beta chain is drawn from a study of OX40 agonist ivuxolimab in advanced cancers. Notes on the research overall: Ivuxolimab, which targeted the costimulatory receptor OX40 (CD134), was an agonistic, fully human IgG2 monoclonal antibody. Partial responses were achieved by three dose-escalation patients, of whom one had hepatocellular carcinoma and two had cutaneous melanoma. Intravenous ivuxolimab was administered to patients every 2 weeks at six dose levels: 0.01, 0.1, 0.3, 1.5, 3 and 10 mg/kg. In the dose-escalation cohort, around four fifths of patients were male, and the mean age was around 65 years with a range of about 20 to 79. Peripheral TCRbeta sequencing was intended to test whether TCR sequence diversity was altered and clonal T-cell expansion was caused by ivuxolimab. Of the roughly 54 patients in dose escalation, about 19 had hepatocellular carcinoma, about 15 had melanoma, 9 had renal cell carcinoma and 9 had head and neck cancer. Prior anti-PD-1, anti-PD-L1 or anti-CTLA-4 therapy was permitted, and approximately 39% of dose-escalation patients had received checkpoint inhibitors. The paper describes the monotherapy dose-escalation part (N of about 47 patients) of the phase I trial of ivuxolimab. Study-wide conclusions, independent of this receptor: In partial responders in the 0.1-3.0 mg/kg groups, normalized peripheral clonal expansion was found to be among the lowest, especially among CD8+ T cells. Low levels of normalized T-cell clonal expansion were also seen in some patients who did not respond. After ivuxolimab, more expanded clones were found on average in CD8+ T cells than in CD4+ T cells. Which antigens the clonally expanded peripheral T cells were specific for was not determined. At doses from 0.1 to 3.0 mg/kg, clonal expansion was seen in both CD4+ and CD8+ blood T cells between baseline and week 6.

Genomic DNA was isolated from the sorted cells so that the TCRbeta CDR3 region could be sequenced. TCRbeta CDR3 regions were sequenced using the immunoSEQ Assay. Sourced from immuneACCESS, this table was stored by TCRdb with only in-frame sequences that have V and J called. A share of the clones is absent; for the studies checked, an unresolved V gene accounts for under half, and the remainder has no known explanation. For this sample the table gives 77,000 or so clones, of which approximately 92% were detected only once. Clones ranked in the top ten supply over 9.5% of the sample. The trial excluded patients who had a history of autoimmune disease or were on systemic immunosuppression. Peripheral blood for TCR sequencing was collected from all dose cohorts at baseline, on cycle 4 day 1, and on cycle 7 day 1. The samples were drawn from a first-in-human, open-label, multicenter phase I dose-escalation trial of ivuxolimab. Adults with locally advanced or metastatic head and neck squamous cell, hepatocellular, melanoma or renal cell carcinoma were enrolled in the trial. Before TCR sequencing, CD4+ T cells and CD8+ T cells were sorted from peripheral blood as separate populations.

Worth noting for this clone: The specificity of this receptor is unknown. Base qualities are missing; no much larger clone stands one base away.

This sequence originates from an adult with an advanced solid tumor such as melanoma, head and neck, liver or kidney cancer. Sequencing used CD4+ or CD8+ T cells sorted from blood, obtained in a trial of the OX40 agonist ivuxolimab.

The base sequence is TGTGCCAGCGGGACAGTTCCCCATGGCTACACCTTC. This codes for CASGTVPHGYTF. Recombination connected TRBV28 to TRBJ1-2, with 7 bases in between that match TRBD1. Reading the germline V gene gives CDR1 MDHEN and CDR2 SYDVKM. Trimming removed 8 bases from V and 6 bases from J; the gene matches leave 6 bases unexplained. The CDR3 runs 12 amino acids, cysteine and phenylalanine included. The retained sequence is limited to the CDR3, 36 bases, with the frame set at the first base.